This T cell receptor (beta chain) came from a study of T cell repertoires in cytomegalovirus infection. As for the study in general: Indicated by public TCR beta signatures were CMV infection and matching HLA type.

This clonotype was detected only a few times. The antigen remains undetermined. Whole-study results and caveats: HLA-C-restricted CMV-specific TCR beta clonotypes were dominant in the ex vivo response. Summed frequency of shared TCR beta families picked out CMV carriers who also had the relevant HLA.

Using its own MiXCR run on the reads, TCRdb lists one record per CDR3 protein. The table lists about 530,000 distinct CDR3 sequences, about a quarter of them singletons, with less than 15% in the top ten. The source is a human donor in good health (CMV status not recorded). Some clones in this sample may be carry-over from other donors' samples. Sequences were obtained from PBMCs.

The CDR3 spells CASSSVVGLVGDTQYF. CDR3 coding DNA: TGTGCCAGCAGCTCCGTGGTCGGACTAGTGGGAGATACGCAGTATTTT. The V and J genes are TRBV7-2 and TRBJ2-3, with 7 nucleotides matching TRBD2. Trimming took 4 bases from V and 5 from J; bases not matched to a gene: 12. Per the germline V gene, CDR1 is SGHTA and CDR2 is FQGNSA. The CDR3 length is 16 residues. The whole variable domain, filled in from reference TRBV7-2 and TRBJ2-3, reads GAGVSQSPSNKVTEKGKDVELRCDPISGHTALYWYRQSLGQGLEFLIYFQGNSAPDKSGLPSDRFSAERTGGSVSTLTIQRTQQEDSAVYLCASSSVVGLVGDTQYFGPGTRLTVL.